One sample yielded the 9 T cell receptor beta chains listed below, sequenced in a study of cytomegalovirus exposure and HLA in healthy donors. Use of 60 Vbeta and 13 Jbeta primers characterized the PCR. Using immunoSEQ multiplex PCR, the repertoire was profiled, and TCRdb retains in-frame clones only, with some absent. The table has 100,000 to 150,000 clones, about 68% seen once. Sequenced: PBMCs. The receptors stem from a man between 35 and 55 years old in good health and CMV-seropositive.

J is TRBJ2-7 and V is TRBV18, with TRBD1 identical over 8 bases. The CDR3 runs to 15 residues. V was pared by 0 bases and J by 2 bases, with 3 bases of the junction left unmatched. Germline V CDR1 and CDR2: KGHSH, LQKENI. CDR3 sequence: CASSPPTGDPYEQYF. DNA of the CDR3: TGTGCCAGCTCACCACCGACAGGGGATCCCTACGAGCAGTACTTC.

The V call is TRBV19, the J call TRBJ2-7; the match to TRBD2 covers 13 bases. The CDR3 loop spans 14 amino acids. Unmatched junction bases numbered 8, after V lost 8 bases and J lost 7 bases. Per germline, CDR1 LNHDA and CDR2 SQIVND (reference sequence). The CDR3 protein is CASSPGLAGWEQYF. CDR3 nucleotide sequence: TGTGCCAGTTCACCGGGACTAGCGGGATGGGAGCAGTACTTC.

This chain links TRBV6-1 with TRBJ1-6; TRBD1 matches 9 bases. V trimming: 0 bases; J trimming: 8 bases; junction bases outside the gene matches: 8. Germline values: CDR1 MNHNS, CDR2 SASEGT. This CDR3 is 17 amino acids long. DNA for the CDR3: TGTGCCAGCAGTGAAGCAGGGGGACAGGGTAGTTATTCACCCCTCCACTTT. This codes for CASSEAGGQGSYSPLHF.

Comment on this clone: Its ends do not fully match the called genes, so a read error is possible. V usage is TRBV5-4 and J usage is TRBJ2-3; the D gene is possibly TRBD1 (5 bases). CDR1 is SGHNT, CDR2 YYREEE, per germline (reference sequence). The length of the CDR3 is 15 residues. The chain's CDR3 is CASTLDISSTDTQYF. The CDR3 DNA follows: TGTGCCAGCACCTTGGACATTTCTAGCACAGATACGCAGTATTTT.

The V call is TRBV6-6, the J call TRBJ1-5; 11 bases map to TRBD1. Germline lookup yields CDR1 MNHNY and CDR2 SVGAGI (reference sequence). The CDR3 runs to 16 residues. Trimming cost V 7 bases and J 1 base; bases outside gene matches: 6. The CDR3 nucleotides read TGTGCCAGCACCCGGACAGGGGGCAGGAGCAATCAGCCCCAGCATTTT. Amino acids: CASTRTGGRSNQPQHF.

V and J are TRBV6-5 and TRBJ2-6; 7 bases are shared with TRBD2. Per germline, CDR1 MNHEY and CDR2 SVGAGI. V dropped 6 bases and J dropped 4; count of bases not matched to a gene: 6. The length of the CDR3 is 15 residues. CDR3 nucleotide sequence: TGTGCCAGCAGGGCAGGGAGGGTAGGGGCCAACGTCCTGACTTTC. Amino acids: CASRAGRVGANVLTF.

The rearrangement links TRBV18 to TRBJ2-5, with TRBD1 matching over 7 bases. Per germline, CDR1 KGHSH and CDR2 LQKENI. The V gene end was trimmed by 5 bases and the J gene end by 4 bases; junction bases not matched to a gene: 7. This CDR3 spans 14 amino acids. The CDR3 is CASSRKTGLETQYF. The CDR3 DNA follows: TGTGCCAGCTCAAGAAAGACAGGGCTAGAGACCCAGTACTTC.

In this sample, this clone turned up a few times. The rearrangement links TRBV19 to TRBJ1-2, with 8 bases lining up with TRBD1. Trimming at V came to 5 bases and at J to 2 bases, leaving 13 bases not matched to a gene. The CDR3 spans 17 residues. CDR1 LNHDA and CDR2 SQIVND come from the germline V gene (reference sequence). CDR3 in amino acids: CASSPQDRGGWNYGYTF. CDR3 DNA sequence: TGTGCCAGTAGTCCCCAAGACAGGGGCGGCTGGAACTATGGCTACACCTTC.

This chain links TRBV6-1 with TRBJ1-1; D may be TRBD1 (5 bases). In germline, CDR1 is MNHNS, CDR2 SASEGT. The germline V and J ends were trimmed by 1 base and 0 bases, with 9 bases remaining between them. The CDR3 runs 15 residues. In nucleotides, the CDR3 is TGTGCCAGCAGTGAAGAGGCAGGGTTGAACACTGAAGCTTTCTTT. It is translated as CASSEEAGLNTEAFF.